This T cell receptor (beta chain) comes out of a study of blood T cell repertoires in COVID-19. Study summary: Samples of COVID-19 (acute and convalescent) were obtained from the United States, Italy and Spain. The cDNA or gDNA used as material had been derived from T cells, B-cell-depleted T cells, or PBMCs.

Profiling relied on immunoSEQ multiplex PCR, and the TCRdb table lists in-frame clones only, not all of them. The sample contains some 120,000 clones, around nine tenths of which appear only once. There are 17 residues in the CDR3. V dropped 6 bases and J dropped 4; count of bases not matched to a gene: 14. CDR1 is SGHNT and CDR2 is YYREEE in the germline V gene (reference sequence). Enrollment of patients from Seattle took place during active infection, with longitudinal follow-up. The receptor's source is a man aged 45-60 years with COVID-19, enrolled during active disease. This chain joins TRBV5-4 and TRBJ1-2; 11 bases match TRBD1. Material: peripheral blood. This CDR3 reads CASTSRGQGVSGYGYTF. CDR3 DNA sequence: TGTGCCAGCACCAGTCGGGGACAGGGGGTCAGTGGCTATGGCTACACCTTC.